These T cell receptor beta chains were read from a single sample in a study of Ad26.COV2.S vaccination and SARS-CoV-2 variants. Repertoires were generated with immunoSEQ multiplex PCR, while TCRdb's copy carries only in-frame clones and drops some. The sample holds about 460,000 clones, nearly 90% seen once. Sequencing used peripheral blood, obtained in a trial of Ad26.COV2.S vaccine versus placebo. Receptors were obtained from a person aged 18 to 65 who received the Ad26.COV2.S COVID-19 vaccine or a placebo. Both conserved end residues are part of each CDR3. The D gene is left open where the match is weak. Rows give clone size only sometimes, using once, few, many, or a class for an expanded clone.

V gene	clone size	J gene	D gene	CDR3 DNA	CDR3 protein
TRBV6-1	NA	TRBJ2-2	NA	TGTGCCAGCAGTGCTCTCTCGGCAGGTAACACCGGGGAGCTGTTTTTT	CASSALSAGNTGELFF
TRBV11-3	NA	TRBJ2-7	NA	TGTGCCAGCAGCTTGGGTGGCGGGGAGCAGTACTTC	CASSLGGGEQYF
TRBV7-2	NA	TRBJ1-5	NA	TGTGCCAGCAGCTTAGGGACAGTTTATCAGCCCCAGCATTTT	CASSLGTVYQPQHF
TRBV9	NA	TRBJ2-1	TRBD1	TGTGCCAGCAGCGTCTCCCTGGACAGGGCAACCTACAATGAGCAGTTCTTC	CASSVSLDRATYNEQFF
TRBV5-1	NA	TRBJ1-4	NA	TGCGCCAGCAGCTTGCTTACTCTTGGGGAAAAACTGTTTTTT	CASSLLTLGEKLFF
TRBV25-1	NA	TRBJ2-7	NA	TGTGCCAGCGGAGAACCCTCCTACGAGCAGTACTTC	CASGEPSYEQYF
TRBV6-2/TRBV6-3	NA	TRBJ2-7	TRBD2	TGTGCCAGCAGTTACTCTTCTAGCGGCTACGAGCAGTACTTC	CASSYSSSGYEQYF
TRBV6-6	few	TRBJ2-2	TRBD1	TGTGCCAGCAGGAAGCCGGGACAGACTTACACCGGGGAGCTGTTTTTT	CASRKPGQTYTGELFF
TRBV5-1	NA	TRBJ1-4	NA	TGCGCCAGCAGCTTGGGGGTTTTGGGGGGAAATGAAAAACTGTTTTTT	CASSLGVLGGNEKLFF
TRBV7-9	once	TRBJ2-6	NA	TGTGCCAGCAGCTTAAGGTCGGCATTTTCTGGGGCCAACGTCCTGACTTTC	CASSLRSAFSGANVLTF
TRBV18	NA	TRBJ2-3	NA	TGTGCCAGCTCAATTTTGGACAGCCTCACAGATACGCAGTATTTT	CASSILDSLTDTQYF
TRBV7-9	NA	TRBJ1-2	NA	TGTGCCAGCAGCTTAGACAGGTTTTATGGCTACACCTTC	CASSLDRFYGYTF
TRBV21-1	NA	TRBJ1-1	NA	TGTGCCGTGCCTAAGGGGAATAACACTGAAGCTTTCTTT	CAVPKGNNTEAFF
TRBV28	NA	TRBJ2-7	NA	TGTGCCAGCAGGTTAGGCCGCTACGAGCAGTACTTC	CASRLGRYEQYF
TRBV9	NA	TRBJ2-5	TRBD1	TGTGCCAGCAGCGCCGGGACAGGGGGCTTGGAGACCCAGTACTTC	CASSAGTGGLETQYF
TRBV4-2	NA	TRBJ1-6	NA	TGTGCCAGCAGCCAATTTTCAGTCTTCGAGGATTCACCCCTCCACTTT	CASSQFSVFEDSPLHF
TRBV6-5	NA	TRBJ1-6	TRBD1	TGTGCCAGCATCGCACTGACAGGGGTTAATTCACCCCTCCACTTT	CASIALTGVNSPLHF
TRBV19	NA	TRBJ2-1	NA	TGTGCCAGTAGTTTTAGGGCGGAGACGGCCTACAATGAGCAGTTCTTC	CASSFRAETAYNEQFF
TRBV5-4	NA	TRBJ1-4	NA	TGTGCCAGCAGCTTGAAGGTTGCAACTAATGAAAAACTGTTTTTT	CASSLKVATNEKLFF
TRBV7-2	few	TRBJ1-5	TRBD1	TGTGCCAGCAGTCCTTGGGGGACAGGGAATCAGCCCCAGCATTTT	CASSPWGTGNQPQHF
TRBV25-1	NA	TRBJ1-1	TRBD1	TGTGCCAGCAGGGAGACAGGGACGAACACTGAAGCTTTCTTT	CASRETGTNTEAFF
TRBV13	NA	TRBJ2-1	TRBD1	TGTGCCAGCAGCCCGAATCGGGACAGGGGAAACAATGAGCAGTTCTTC	CASSPNRDRGNNEQFF
TRBV9	once	TRBJ1-2	TRBD1	TGTGCCAGCAGCGCCCAGACAGGGACTGGTGGCTACACCTTC	CASSAQTGTGGYTF
TRBV29-1	NA	TRBJ2-2	TRBD2	TGCAGCGTTGACCCCCACCCGGGACTAGCGGGAGAAAAGAGCACCGGGGAGCTGTTTTTT	CSVDPHPGLAGEKSTGELFF
TRBV7-8	NA	TRBJ1-3	NA	TGTGCCAGCAGCTTAGCGTCAGGGGCCGGAAACACCATATATTTT	CASSLASGAGNTIYF
TRBV27	NA	TRBJ1-1	NA	TGTGCCAGCAGTCCTGCCGGGACACTCACTGAAGCTTTCTTT	CASSPAGTLTEAFF
TRBV28	NA	TRBJ1-2	NA	TGTGCCAGCAGCCCTCAGGGTACCTATGGCTACACCTTC	CASSPQGTYGYTF
TRBV28	NA	TRBJ1-4	NA	TGTGCCAGCAGTTTACAGGGTGGGCGGGAAAAACTGTTTTTT	CASSLQGGREKLFF
TRBV19	NA	TRBJ2-1	TRBD2	TGTGCCAGTAGTATATCGCGGGGGGACCGTTACAATGAGCAGTTCTTC	CASSISRGDRYNEQFF
TRBV7-9	NA	TRBJ2-3	NA	TGTGCCAGCAGTTTTACAGGGACCTTCACAGATACGCAGTATTTT	CASSFTGTFTDTQYF
TRBV7-9	NA	TRBJ2-5	NA	TGTGCCAGCAGCCGTACAGGGCTCGGAAAGACCCAGTACTTC	CASSRTGLGKTQYF
TRBV20-1	NA	TRBJ1-2	NA	TGCAGTGCTAGTGCGGGAAGGAATGATGGCTACACCTTC	CSASAGRNDGYTF
TRBV7-9	once	TRBJ2-7	NA	TGTGCCAGCAGCTTAAGAGGGGTAAACGAGCAGTACTTC	CASSLRGVNEQYF
TRBV25-1	NA	TRBJ1-2	TRBD1	TGTGCCAGCAGTGAATCGGGACAGGGGAGCTCTGGCTACACCTTC	CASSESGQGSSGYTF
TRBV7-2	NA	TRBJ2-5	TRBD2	TGTGCCAGCAGCTTAGCCCGGGGGGGCCAAAAGACCCAGTACTTC	CASSLARGGQKTQYF
TRBV5-6	NA	TRBJ1-6	NA	TGTGCCAGCAGCCCTCTCAAGAATTTGGCACCCCTCCACTTT	CASSPLKNLAPLHF
TRBV6-5	NA	TRBJ2-3	NA	TGTGCCAGCATGGAGGTTCTGGGAAGGGATACGCAGTATTTT	CASMEVLGRDTQYF
TRBV5-1	once	TRBJ2-3	TRBD2	TGCGCCAGCAGCTTGGGGACTAGCGGGGGGGATACGCAGTATTTT	CASSLGTSGGDTQYF
TRBV18	once	TRBJ1-3	NA	TGTGCCAGCTCACTGTCTCAAACTCGTGGAGGAAACACCATATATTTT	CASSLSQTRGGNTIYF
TRBV2	NA	TRBJ1-5	NA	TGTGCCAGCTCCGGTCAAGGGTTTCAGAATCAGCCCCAGCATTTT	CASSGQGFQNQPQHF
TRBV9	NA	TRBJ2-7	TRBD1	TGTGCCAGCAGCGTATCCGGGACAGACTACGAGCAGTACTTC	CASSVSGTDYEQYF
TRBV28	NA	TRBJ2-3	TRBD2	TGTGCCAGCAAAGGAGCGGGAAGAAGGGCGGGAACAGATACGCAGTATTTT	CASKGAGRRAGTDTQYF
TRBV28	NA	TRBJ2-4	NA	TGTGCCAGCGGGAGAGCCAGGGGCATTCAGTACTTC	CASGRARGIQYF
TRBV9	NA	TRBJ2-3	NA	TGTGCCAGCAGCGTGGGGGATAGCACAGATACGCAGTATTTT	CASSVGDSTDTQYF
TRBV5-1	NA	TRBJ2-1	NA	TGCGCCAGCAGTAAGGGCAGCCGAGACAATGAGCAGTTCTTC	CASSKGSRDNEQFF